This passage covers 10 T cell receptor beta chains from one sample sequenced in a study of a mutant IDH1 vaccine in newly diagnosed glioma (dated by TCRdb to the early 2020s). No cognate antigen is known for these TCRs. The library was built by means of the immunoSEQ multiplex PCR assay. What TCRdb holds here is the immuneACCESS table cut down to in-frame rearrangements. Part of the clones is not present; checked against another copy, under half of the missing clones reflect an unresolved V gene, and the others are unexplained. For this sample the table gives about 41,000 clones, of which approximately 90% were detected only once. Approximately 1.5% of the sample is in the top ten clones. The time point label, read with the paper, signifies: week 35, safety follow-up. A 20-mer mutant IDH1 peptide at 300 micrograms in Montanide made up each vaccine dose, which was injected subcutaneously together with topical imiquimod.

The sequences come from PBMCs, collected from a glioma patient whose treatment included an IDH1 peptide vaccine. The receptor source for this set is a man between 40 and 49 years old with glioma.

The V call is TRBV12-5, the J call TRBJ1-1; TRBD1 matches 7 bases. This CDR3 has 15 residues. The germline V gene encodes CDR1 LGHNT and CDR2 FRNRAP. Unmatched junction bases numbered 3, after V lost 1 base and J lost 1 base. As DNA, the CDR3 is TGTGCTAGTGGTTTGGCCCGACAGGGGAACACTGAAGCTTTCTTT. This sequence encodes CASGLARQGNTEAFF.

The rearrangement links TRBV4-3 to TRBJ1-1; 8 bases are a match to TRBD1. Germline CDR1 and CDR2: LGHNA and YSLEER. Unmatched junction bases numbered 5, after V lost 0 bases and J lost 2 bases. The CDR3 runs to 16 residues. In DNA, the CDR3 is TGCGCCAGCAGCCAAGATGGGGACAGGCCTAACACTGAAGCTTTCTTT. Protein product: CASSQDGDRPNTEAFF.

The chain joins TRBV7-2 to TRBJ2-1; unclear D gene. CDR3 length equals 13 residues. Trimming pared 3 bases from V and 8 bases from J, leaving 11 bases between. Germline V gene data show CDR1 as SGHTA and CDR2 as FQGNSA. The chain's CDR3 is CASSLYSHHEQFF. The CDR3 DNA follows: TGTGCCAGCAGCTTGTACAGCCATCATGAGCAGTTCTTC.

Here the CDR3 reads CSASMVYEQYF. CDR3 DNA sequence: TGCAGTGCTTCCATGGTCTACGAGCAGTACTTC. The genes are TRBV20-1 and TRBJ2-7; D not certain. With 5 bases removed from V and 3 bases from J, the gap between germline ends came to 8 bases. The CDR3 is 11 residues long. From germline, CDR1 is DFQATT and CDR2 SNEGSKA (reference sequence).

Note on this clone: The junction differs from germline at one of its ends, possibly a read error. The chain employs TRBV5-1 and TRBJ2-1; no clear D. Germline V lookup: CDR1 SGHRS, CDR2 YFSETQ. The CDR3 totals 8 residues. CDR3 nucleotide sequence: TGCGCCAGCAGCTATCAGGTCTTC. The encoded protein is CASSYQVF.

The chain links TRBV4-3 to TRBJ1-2; tentatively, D is TRBD1 (5 bases). This CDR3 comprises 16 residues. Trimming removed 4 bases from V and 6 bases from J, with 21 bases in between. From germline, CDR1 is LGHNA and CDR2 YSLEER. The CDR3 spells CASSRDTNVQGNGYTF. The CDR3 DNA follows: TGCGCCAGCAGCCGAGATACCAACGTCCAGGGAAATGGCTACACCTTC.

The chain combines TRBV19 with TRBJ2-5; TRBD2 matches at 9 bases. Germline loops: CDR1 LNHDA, CDR2 SQIVND (reference sequence). Unmatched junction bases numbered 5, after V lost 3 bases and J lost 3 bases. This CDR3 is built from 15 residues. The CDR3 loop is CASSIWRGGEETQYF. DNA of the CDR3: TGTGCCAGTAGTATTTGGCGGGGGGGCGAAGAGACCCAGTACTTC.

This sequence joins TRBV19 and TRBJ1-1; 8 positions match TRBD1. The CDR3 runs 14 residues. Trimming removed 5 bases from V and 1 base from J; junction bases left unmatched: 3. Germline CDR1 and CDR2: LNHDA and SQIVND (reference sequence). The CDR3 sequence is CASSPTGGNTEAFF. CDR3 DNA: TGTGCCAGTAGTCCCACAGGGGGGAACACTGAAGCTTTCTTT.

This chain joins TRBV6-6 and TRBJ1-5; possibly TRBD1 for D (6 bases). Looked up from germline, CDR1 is MNHNY and CDR2 is SVGAGI (reference sequence). CDR3 length equals 13 residues. Trimming stripped 7 bases from V and 5 bases from J, with 12 bases between. The CDR3 nucleotides are TGTGCCAGCACCCTGAACAGGGATCAGCCCCAGCATTTT. Amino acid sequence: CASTLNRDQPQHF.

The V and J genes are TRBV5-1 and TRBJ2-1; no clear D gene. The germline gives CDR1 SGHRS, CDR2 YFSETQ. Trimming removed 0 bases at V and 0 bases at J, with 7 bases between. This CDR3 is 15 amino acids long. CDR3: CASSLVSGSYNEQFF. The DNA for the CDR3 is TGCGCCAGCAGCTTGGTTTCGGGCTCCTACAATGAGCAGTTCTTC.